This TCR beta chain came from a study of T-cell memory formation after mild COVID-19. Overall study: There were largely donor-specific TCR clusters.

TCRalpha and TCRbeta libraries used 5'RACE with constant-segment primers and UMIs. TCRdb reanalysed the 5' RACE reads using MiXCR and keeps one entry per CDR3 protein. The profile shows around 140,000 distinct CDR3 sequences, roughly a fifth of them singletons. This CDR3 has 14 residues. The V gene lost 5 bases and the J gene lost 0 bases, with 10 bases spanning the gap. The study, taken as a whole, reports: Clones that got smaller from day 15 to 85 had even CD4/CD8, while clones growing later tipped toward CD4+.

Comments on this clonotype: Its specificity is not known.

The source of this sequence is an adult woman who had mild COVID-19 (a few samples of this study predate the infection). Cell type and time point are not known. The sequenced sample consisted of PBMCs or a T cell subset sorted from them (not recorded which). The V and J genes are TRBV12-3 or TRBV12-4 and TRBJ1-1; D unclear. CDR3 bases: TGTGCCAGCAGTCCTCGGGTTATGAACACTGAAGCTTTCTTT. Protein: CASSPRVMNTEAFF.